This T cell receptor (beta chain) emerged from a study of shared clonotypes between healthy human individuals. Whole-study results and caveats: Non-shared clonotypes displayed generation probabilities falling below those of clonotypes present in all four donors. Sequencing of the sorted subsets was shown by rarefaction to be incomplete despite large depth.

Genomic DNA belonging to each subset was distributed in equal measure over several immunoSEQ plates. Clones were sequenced by immunoSEQ multiplex PCR, and TCRdb holds only the in-frame ones, with some missing. The sample shows about 2.3 million clones, 92% of them seen only once. The CDR3 has 13 amino acids. Germline V gives CDR1 SGHRS, CDR2 YFSETQ. The V and J ends lost 6 bases and 7 bases respectively, with 16 bases between them. Note on this clone: No antigen is known for it.

The sequencing input was naive CD4+ T cells from PBMCs. Subset in this sample: CD45RA+ positively selected. This chain uses TRBV5-1 with TRBJ2-5; no firm D call. This TCR was recovered from a man between 18 and 35 years old in good health. Some clones in this sample may be carry-over from other donors' samples. The CDR3 sequence is CASIKVPPGTQYF. The DNA for the CDR3 is TGCGCCAGCATTAAGGTACCCCCGGGGACCCAGTACTTC.